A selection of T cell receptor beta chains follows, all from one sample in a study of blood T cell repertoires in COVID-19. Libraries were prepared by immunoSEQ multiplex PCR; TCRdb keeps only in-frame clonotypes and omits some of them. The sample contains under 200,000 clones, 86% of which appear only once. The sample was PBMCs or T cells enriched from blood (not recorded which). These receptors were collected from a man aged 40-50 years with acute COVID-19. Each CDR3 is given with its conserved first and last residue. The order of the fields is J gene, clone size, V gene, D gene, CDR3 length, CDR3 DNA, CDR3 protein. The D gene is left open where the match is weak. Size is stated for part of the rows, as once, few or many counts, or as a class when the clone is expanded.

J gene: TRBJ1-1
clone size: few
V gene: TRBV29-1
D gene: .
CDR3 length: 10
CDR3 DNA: TGCAGCGCAGGGGTTACTGAAGCTTTCTTT
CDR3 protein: CSAGVTEAFF

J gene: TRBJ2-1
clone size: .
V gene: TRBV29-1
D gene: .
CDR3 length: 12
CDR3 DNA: TGCAGCGTTGGGGGACACTACAATGAGCAGTTCTTC
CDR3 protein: CSVGGHYNEQFF

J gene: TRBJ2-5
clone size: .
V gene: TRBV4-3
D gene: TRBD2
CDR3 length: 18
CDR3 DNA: TGCGCCAGCAGCCAAGGAGGGCTAGCGGGAGGGAGGGGAGAGACCCAGTACTTC
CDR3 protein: CASSQGGLAGGRGETQYF

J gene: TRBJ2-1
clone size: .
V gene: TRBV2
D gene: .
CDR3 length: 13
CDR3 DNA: TGTGCCAGCAGTAGGGGACACGAGAATGAGCAGTTCTTC
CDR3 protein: CASSRGHENEQFF

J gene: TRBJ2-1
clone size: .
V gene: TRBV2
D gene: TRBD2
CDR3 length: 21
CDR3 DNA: TGTGCCAGCAGTGGCCCTCTCTCCGGGACTAGCGGGAGGGGATCCTACAATGAGCAGTTCTTC
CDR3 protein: CASSGPLSGTSGRGSYNEQFF

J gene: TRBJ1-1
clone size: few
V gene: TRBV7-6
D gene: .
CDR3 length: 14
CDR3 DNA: TGTGCCAGCAGCTTAGAACCAGTAAGCACTGAAGCTTTCTTT
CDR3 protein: CASSLEPVSTEAFF

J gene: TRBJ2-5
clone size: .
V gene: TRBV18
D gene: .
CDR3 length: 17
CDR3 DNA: TGTGCCAGCTCCCGCTCCAGGCCCCAGGGGACGCAAGAGACCCAGTACTTC
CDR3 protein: CASSRSRPQGTQETQYF

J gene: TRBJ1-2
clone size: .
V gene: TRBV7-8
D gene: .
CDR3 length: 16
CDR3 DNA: TGTGCCAGCAGCTTAGGGTCGGGGGTGGAAAACTATGGCTACACCTTC
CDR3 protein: CASSLGSGVENYGYTF

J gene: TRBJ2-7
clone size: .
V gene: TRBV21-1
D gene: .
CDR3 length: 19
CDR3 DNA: TGTGCCAGCAGCAAAGCGACAGCGGAGGGTCCCCGAAGCTCCTACGAGCAGTACTTC
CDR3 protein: CASSKATAEGPRSSYEQYF

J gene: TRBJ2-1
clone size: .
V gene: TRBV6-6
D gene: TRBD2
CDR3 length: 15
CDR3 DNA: TGTGCCAGCAGCCGACCGACTAGCGGGAGGGATGAGCAGTTCTTC
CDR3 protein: CASSRPTSGRDEQFF

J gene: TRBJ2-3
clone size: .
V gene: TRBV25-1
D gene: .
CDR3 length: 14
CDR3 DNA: TGTGCCAGCAGTGAGGCCTCAGGGGGGGATACGCAGTATTTT
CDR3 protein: CASSEASGGDTQYF

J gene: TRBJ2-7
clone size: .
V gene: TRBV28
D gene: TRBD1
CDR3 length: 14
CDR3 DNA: TGTGCCCAGCGGTGGGACAGCTACTCCTACGAGCAGTACTTC
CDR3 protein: CAQRWDSYSYEQYF

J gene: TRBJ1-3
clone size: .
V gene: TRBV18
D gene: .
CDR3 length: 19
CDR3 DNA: TGTGCCAGCTCACCAAGGAGCGCTCGACAGGTGATCTCTGGAAACACCATATATTTT
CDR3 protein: CASSPRSARQVISGNTIYF

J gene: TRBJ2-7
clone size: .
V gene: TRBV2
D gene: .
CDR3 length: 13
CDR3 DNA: TGTGCCAGCAGGGGGGGGGCTAGCGACGAGCAGTACTTC
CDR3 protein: CASRGGASDEQYF